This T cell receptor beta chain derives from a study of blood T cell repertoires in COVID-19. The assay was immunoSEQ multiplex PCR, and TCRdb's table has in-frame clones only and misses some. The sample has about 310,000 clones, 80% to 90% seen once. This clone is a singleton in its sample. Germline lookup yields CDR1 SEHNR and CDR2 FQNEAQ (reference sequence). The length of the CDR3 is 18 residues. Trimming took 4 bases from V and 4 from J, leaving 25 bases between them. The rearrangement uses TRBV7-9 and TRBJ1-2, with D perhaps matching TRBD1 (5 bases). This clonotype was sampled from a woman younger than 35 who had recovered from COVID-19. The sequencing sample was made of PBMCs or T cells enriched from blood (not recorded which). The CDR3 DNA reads TGTGCCAGCAGCTCCCGACCTGGGGTGGGACTGGGAACCTATGGCTACACCTTC. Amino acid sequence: CASSSRPGVGLGTYGYTF.